These 24 T cell receptor beta chains were sequenced from one sample in a study of blood T cell repertoires in COVID-19. The method was immunoSEQ multiplex PCR; TCRdb's version includes in-frame clones alone and lacks a portion of them. The profile shows about 150,000 clones, more than 75% of them singletons. The sequenced sample consisted of peripheral blood. These receptors came from a woman aged 60-75 years with COVID-19, enrolled during active disease.

The rearrangement links TRBV6-1 to TRBJ2-3, with D tentatively TRBD2 (6 bases). The V end was cut by 1 base, the J end by 2 bases, with 19 bases between. The CDR3 covers 18 residues. CDR1 and CDR2 from the germline V gene are MNHNS and SASEGT. CDR3 sequence reads: CASSEGSGSGTLTDTQYF. The CDR3 coding sequence is TGTGCCAGCAGTGAAGGTTCGGGTAGCGGAACACTCACAGATACGCAGTATTTT.

The chain has TRBV14 and TRBJ2-1; D not resolved. From germline, CDR1 is SGHDN and CDR2 FVKESK. This CDR3 contains 13 residues. Trimming took off 2 bases at V and 4 bases at J, with 6 bases between the two ends. The DNA of the CDR3 is TGTGCCAGCAGCCAATCCGGGTACAATGAGCAGTTCTTC. Residues: CASSQSGYNEQFF.

V is TRBV27 and J is TRBJ1-5; TRBD1 agrees at 10 bases. Germline trimming cut 8 bases from V and 6 bases from J; bases unmatched to any gene: 10. The CDR3 is 15 amino acids. Looked up from germline, CDR1 is MNHEY and CDR2 is SMNVEV (reference sequence). For the CDR3, the DNA is TGTGCCAGCGGTTCACCGGGACAGGGGACTCAGCCCCAGCATTTT. This sequence encodes CASGSPGQGTQPQHF.

The V call is TRBV7-9, the J call TRBJ1-5; TRBD1 is a possible D gene (6 bases). CDR3 length equals 16 residues. V dropped 5 bases and J dropped 3 bases, with 17 bases sitting between them. Looked up from germline, CDR1 is SEHNR and CDR2 is FQNEAQ (reference sequence). In DNA, the CDR3 is TGTGCCAGCAGCCACTCAAATAACAGGGACAATCAGCCCCAGCATTTT. This gives the protein CASSHSNNRDNQPQHF.

The rearrangement links TRBV6-5 to TRBJ2-1, with D hard to call. Germline V gene sequence: CDR1 MNHEY, CDR2 SVGAGI. Trimming removed 7 bases at V and 0 bases at J, with 7 bases between. The CDR3 consists of 13 residues. For the CDR3, the DNA is TGTGCCAGCAAGAAGAGCTCCTACAATGAGCAGTTCTTC. This gives the protein CASKKSSYNEQFF.

A few counts support this clone. The CDR3 DNA reads TGTGCCAGCTCCCCCCTCGGTACGAACACCGGGGAGCTGTTTTTT. Translating it yields CASSPLGTNTGELFF. The V and J genes are TRBV18 and TRBJ2-2; D remains ambiguous. CDR1 and CDR2 (germline): KGHSH, LQKENI. The germline V and J ends were trimmed by 6 bases and 0 bases, with 11 bases remaining between them. The CDR3 totals 15 residues.

The V gene is TRBV4-2, the J gene TRBJ1-5, with 9 bases fitting TRBD1. J lost 8 bases, V lost 2 bases, and 7 bases had no gene match. Germline V lookup: CDR1 LGHNA, CDR2 YNFKEQ. The CDR3 has 15 residues. CDR3 DNA: TGTGCCAGCAGCCAAACCGGGACAGGGCTAGAGCCCCAGCATTTT. It codes for CASSQTGTGLEPQHF.

The chain links TRBV10-3 to TRBJ2-7; TRBD2 agrees at 8 bases. The CDR3 sequence is 13 residues long. Germline V gives CDR1 ENHRY, CDR2 SYGVKD. V lost 10 bases to trimming and J lost 7 bases; unmatched junction nucleotides: 12. The CDR3 here is CATEGGRPGEQYF. The CDR3, as DNA: TGTGCCACCGAAGGCGGGAGGCCGGGGGAGCAGTACTTC.

This sequence joins TRBV5-5 and TRBJ1-1, with D hard to call. V was trimmed by 0 bases and J by 1 base, leaving 7 bases between them. Germline CDR1 reads SGHKS; CDR2 reads YYEKEE (reference sequence). The CDR3 is 14 residues long. The CDR3 is CASSLGQANTEAFF. CDR3 nucleotide sequence: TGTGCCAGCAGCTTGGGCCAGGCGAACACTGAAGCTTTCTTT.

This clone was observed a few times. The chain uses TRBV5-1 and TRBJ1-1, with TRBD1 matching over 7 bases. Germline V gene data show CDR1 as SGHRS and CDR2 as YFSETQ. This CDR3 has 13 residues. V shed 7 bases and J 4 bases; nucleotides not matched to a gene: 7. Here the CDR3 DNA reads TGCGCCAGCTCCAGGGGGGTGGGCACTGAAGCTTTCTTT. This encodes CASSRGVGTEAFF.

The J gene is TRBJ1-1, the V gene TRBV10-3, with 8 bases fitting TRBD1. Losses at the gene ends were 4 bases for V and 4 bases for J; bases not matched to a gene: 2. This CDR3 comprises 13 residues. Per germline, CDR1 ENHRY and CDR2 SYGVKD. The CDR3 loop reads CAISGDRSTEAFF. As DNA, the CDR3 is TGTGCCATCAGTGGGGACAGGTCCACTGAAGCTTTCTTT.

The chain recombines TRBV3-1 (or the pseudogene TRBV3-2) with TRBJ2-7; D gene ambiguous. The CDR3 contains 15 residues. Trimming took 0 bases from V and 0 from J, leaving 9 bases between them. Per the germline V gene, CDR1 is LGHDT and CDR2 is YNNKEL (reference sequence). CDR3 protein: CASSQEGLGSYEQYF. The CDR3 bases are TGTGCCAGCAGCCAAGAGGGTCTAGGCTCCTACGAGCAGTACTTC.

The V call is TRBV5-1, the J call TRBJ2-5, with D perhaps TRBD2 (6 bases). This CDR3 is built from 16 residues. V lost 0 bases to trimming and J lost 5 bases, with 17 bases between them. Germline V gene lookup returns CDR1 SGHRS and CDR2 YFSETQ. CDR3 nucleotides: TGCGCCAGCAGCTTGGAGGCGGGACTTGAGGGGGAGACCCAGTACTTC. Its translation is CASSLEAGLEGETQYF.

This chain uses TRBV19 with TRBJ2-2; D gene unclear. Germline-derived CDR1 and CDR2 are LNHDA and SQIVND (reference sequence). Trimming took 4 bases from V and 0 from J, leaving 6 bases between them. This CDR3 is built from 14 residues. The CDR3 sequence is CASSSAANTGELFF. CDR3 nucleotide sequence: TGTGCCAGTAGTAGTGCGGCGAACACCGGGGAGCTGTTTTTT.

The chain links TRBV19 to TRBJ2-7; D remains ambiguous. V gave up 5 bases and J gave up 5 bases, with 13 bases separating them. The CDR3 length is 13 residues. CDR1 LNHDA and CDR2 SQIVND come from the germline V gene (reference sequence). Here the CDR3 reads CASSSRVRDEQYF. In nucleotides, the CDR3 is TGTGCCAGTAGTTCTCGTGTTCGTGACGAGCAGTACTTC. Supplemented by reference TRBV19 and TRBJ2-7, the full variable domain reads DGGITQSPKYLFRKEGQNVTLSCEQNLNHDAMYWYRQDPGQGLRLIYYSQIVNDFQKGDIAEGYSVSREKKESFPLTVTSAQKNPTAFYLCASSSRVRDEQYFGPGTRLTVT.

The chain is built from TRBV20-1 and TRBJ1-2; D gene unclear. The germline gives CDR1 DFQATT, CDR2 SNEGSKA (reference sequence). CDR3 length: 11 residues. V lost 5 bases and J lost 0, with 4 bases in between. The CDR3 DNA reads as TGCAGTGCTCCAACTAACTATGGCTACACCTTC. This gives the protein CSAPTNYGYTF.

The chain uses TRBV2 and TRBJ1-2; tentatively, D is TRBD1 (5 bases). From germline, CDR1 is SNHLY and CDR2 FYNNEI. The V end was cut by 3 bases, the J end by 4 bases, with 9 bases between. The CDR3 has 13 amino acids. CDR3: CASSDRATYGYTF. The CDR3 nucleotides are TGTGCCAGCAGTGACAGGGCGACCTATGGCTACACCTTC.

CDR3 region: CASSLGEVSNQPQHF. CDR3 coding DNA: TGTGCCAGCAGCTTAGGAGAGGTTAGCAATCAGCCCCAGCATTTT. The chain couples TRBV5-5 to TRBJ1-5; D uncertain. The CDR3 extends over 15 amino acids. Trimming left V 2 bases short and J 0 bases short, with 9 bases between. CDR1 and CDR2 (germline): SGHKS, YYEKEE (reference sequence).

The V and J genes are TRBV18 and TRBJ2-1; D is possibly TRBD2 (6 bases). V was shortened by 4 bases and J by 7 bases, with 20 bases between the two germline ends. The CDR3 covers 16 residues. From germline, CDR1 is KGHSH and CDR2 LQKENI. The CDR3 loop is CASSQLPAGLGNEQFF. The CDR3 DNA reads TGTGCCAGCTCACAACTCCCAGCGGGCCTTGGGAATGAGCAGTTCTTC. Full variable domain (rest looked up from reference TRBV18 and TRBJ2-1): NAGVMQNPRHLVRRRGQEARLRCSPMKGHSHVYWYRQLPEEGLKFMVYLQKENIIDESGMPKERFSAEFPKEGPSILRIQQVVRGDSAAYFCASSQLPAGLGNEQFFGPGTRLTVL.

V is TRBV3-1 (or the pseudogene TRBV3-2) and J is TRBJ2-5, with D possibly matching TRBD2 (6 bases). The V and J ends lost 2 bases and 1 base respectively, with 11 bases between them. The CDR3 sequence is 15 residues long. Germline V gene data show CDR1 as LGHDT and CDR2 as YNNKEL (reference sequence). In DNA, the CDR3 is TGTGCCAGCAGCCAACGGGAGTTGGCCCAAGAGACCCAGTACTTC. Protein: CASSQRELAQETQYF.

The rearrangement uses TRBV29-1 and TRBJ1-2; D is unclear. This CDR3 comprises 13 residues. Trimming stripped 3 bases from V and 6 bases from J, with 14 bases between. CDR1 is SQVTM, CDR2 ANQGSEA, per germline. The CDR3 DNA is TGCAGCGTTGAGGAACGATACCAGGATGGCTACACCTTC. Its translation is CSVEERYQDGYTF.

The table lists this clone with a few counts. The chain joins TRBV5-1 to TRBJ2-1, with 7 bases identical to TRBD2. Unmatched junction bases numbered 16, after V lost 4 bases and J lost 3 bases. The CDR3 contains 18 residues. Looked up from germline, CDR1 is SGHRS and CDR2 is YFSETQ. Here the CDR3 DNA reads TGCGCCAGCAGCCCCGAGACTGATCTCGCGGGAGACTACAATGAGCAGTTCTTC. Translating gives CASSPETDLAGDYNEQFF. Full variable domain (rest looked up from reference TRBV5-1 and TRBJ2-1): KAGVTQTPRYLIKTRGQQVTLSCSPISGHRSVSWYQQTPGQGLQFLFEYFSETQRNKGNFPGRFSGRQFSNSRSEMNVSTLELGDSALYLCASSPETDLAGDYNEQFFGPGTRLTVL.

This clone was seen only a few times. The chain couples TRBV4-2 to TRBJ1-3; the D gene is possibly TRBD1 (5 bases). The V and J ends lost 1 base and 3 bases respectively, with 13 bases between them. Germline CDR1 is LGHNA and CDR2 is YNFKEQ. The CDR3 loop spans 16 amino acids. As DNA, the CDR3 is TGTGCCAGCAGCCAAGTGGGACTTCCTGTTGGAAACACCATATATTTT. Translated, it gives CASSQVGLPVGNTIYF.

The V call is TRBV3-1 (or the pseudogene TRBV3-2), the J call TRBJ2-1, with TRBD1 as a possible D gene (6 bases). This CDR3 contains 17 residues. Germline CDR1 reads LGHDT; CDR2 reads YNNKEL (reference sequence). The V gene lost 2 bases and the J gene lost 0 bases, with 14 bases spanning the gap. CDR3 coding DNA: TGTGCCAGCAGCCAAATTTTGAGGACAGCCTCCTACAATGAGCAGTTCTTC. It codes for CASSQILRTASYNEQFF.